This T cell receptor beta chain stems from a study of glioma-infiltrating T cells after dendritic cell vaccination. Study-wide context: At biweekly intervals, patients got three intradermal dendritic cell vaccine injections.

Looked up from germline, CDR1 is LNHDA and CDR2 is SQIVND (reference sequence). The V gene lost 1 base and the J gene lost 6 bases, with 13 bases spanning the gap. This CDR3 is 15 amino acids long. Overall study results and limits: Estimated pretreatment TIL content predicted outcome after dendritic cell vaccination.

Primers: 60 V beta forward and 13 J beta reverse. TCRdb's copy holds only in-frame clones and misses some; the assay was immunoSEQ multiplex PCR. The sample shows around 96,000 clones, approximately 81% of them seen only once. No glioblastoma patient carried an isocitrate dehydrogenase mutation. This clone came up once. The target antigen is unknown. This chain joins TRBV19 and TRBJ2-1; the D gene is possibly TRBD1 (5 bases). This TCR was recovered from a human donor with glioblastoma. The sample in question was blood, obtained before dendritic cell vaccination. CDR3 protein: CASSIAGAIGNEQFF. The CDR3 region has the DNA TGTGCCAGTAGTATAGCTGGGGCGATAGGCAATGAGCAGTTCTTC.